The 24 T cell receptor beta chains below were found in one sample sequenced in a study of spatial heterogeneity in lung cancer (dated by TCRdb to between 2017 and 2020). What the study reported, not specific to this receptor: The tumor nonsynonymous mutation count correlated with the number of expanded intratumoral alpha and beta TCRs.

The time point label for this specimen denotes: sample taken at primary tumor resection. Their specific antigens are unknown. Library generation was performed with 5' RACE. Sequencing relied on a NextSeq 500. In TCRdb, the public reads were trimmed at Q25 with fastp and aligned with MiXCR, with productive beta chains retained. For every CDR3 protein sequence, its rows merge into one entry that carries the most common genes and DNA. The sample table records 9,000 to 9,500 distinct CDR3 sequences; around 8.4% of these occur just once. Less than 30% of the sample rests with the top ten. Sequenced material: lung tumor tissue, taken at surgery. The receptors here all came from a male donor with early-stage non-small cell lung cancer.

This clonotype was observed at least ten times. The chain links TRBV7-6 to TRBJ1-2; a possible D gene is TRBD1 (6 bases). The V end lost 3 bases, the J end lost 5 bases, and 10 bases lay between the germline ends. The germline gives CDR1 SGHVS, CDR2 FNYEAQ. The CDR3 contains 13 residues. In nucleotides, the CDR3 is TGTGCCAGCAGCTTTCCGGGGGCTTATGGCTACACCTTC. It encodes CASSFPGAYGYTF.

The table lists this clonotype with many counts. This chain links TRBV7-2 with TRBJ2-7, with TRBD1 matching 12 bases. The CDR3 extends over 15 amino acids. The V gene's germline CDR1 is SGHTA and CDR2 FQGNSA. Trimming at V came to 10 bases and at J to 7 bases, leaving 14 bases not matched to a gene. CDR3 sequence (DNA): TGTGCCACCTTACCCGGGACAGGGGGCTTTGGTGAGCAGTACTTC. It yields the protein CATLPGTGGFGEQYF.

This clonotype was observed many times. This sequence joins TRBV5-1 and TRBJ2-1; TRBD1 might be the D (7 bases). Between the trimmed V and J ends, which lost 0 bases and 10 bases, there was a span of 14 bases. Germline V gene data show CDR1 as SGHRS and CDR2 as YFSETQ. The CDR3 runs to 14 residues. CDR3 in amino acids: CASSLARGTEEQFF. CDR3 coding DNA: TGCGCCAGCAGCTTGGCCCGCGGGACAGAGGAGCAGTTCTTC.

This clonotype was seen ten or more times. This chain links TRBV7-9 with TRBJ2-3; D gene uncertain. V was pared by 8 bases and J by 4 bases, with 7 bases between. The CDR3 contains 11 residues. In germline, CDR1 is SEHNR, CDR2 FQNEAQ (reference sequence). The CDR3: CASDLADTQYF. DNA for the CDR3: TGTGCCAGCGATCTGGCAGATACGCAGTATTTT.

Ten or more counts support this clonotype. CDR3 amino acids: CASSLPPKDEQFF. CDR3 coding DNA: TGTGCCAGCAGTTTACCCCCGAAGGATGAGCAGTTCTTC. The chain couples TRBV28 to TRBJ2-1; no clear D. The CDR3 consists of 13 residues. Germline V lookup: CDR1 MDHEN, CDR2 SYDVKM. Trimming pared 2 bases from V and 8 bases from J, leaving 10 bases between.

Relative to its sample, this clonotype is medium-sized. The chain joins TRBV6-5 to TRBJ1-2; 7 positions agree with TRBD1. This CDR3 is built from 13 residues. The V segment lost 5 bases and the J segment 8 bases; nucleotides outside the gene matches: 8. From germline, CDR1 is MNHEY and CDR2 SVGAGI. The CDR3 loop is CASSHPTGSGYTF. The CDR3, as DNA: TGTGCCAGCAGTCACCCGACAGGGAGCGGCTACACCTTC.

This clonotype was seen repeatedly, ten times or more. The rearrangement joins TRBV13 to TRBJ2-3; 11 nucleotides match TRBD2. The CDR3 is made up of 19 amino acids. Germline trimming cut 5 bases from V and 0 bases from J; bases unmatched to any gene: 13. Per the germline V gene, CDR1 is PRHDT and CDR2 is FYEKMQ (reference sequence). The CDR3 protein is CASSHFRASGRRSTDTQYF. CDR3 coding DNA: TGTGCCAGCAGCCACTTTAGGGCTAGCGGGAGGCGCAGCACAGATACGCAGTATTTT.

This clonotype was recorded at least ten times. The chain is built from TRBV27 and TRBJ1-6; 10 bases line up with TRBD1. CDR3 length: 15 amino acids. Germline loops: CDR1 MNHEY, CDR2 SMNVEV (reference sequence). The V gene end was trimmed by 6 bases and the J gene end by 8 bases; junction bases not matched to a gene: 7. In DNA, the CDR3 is TGTGCCAGCAGACCCCGGACAGGGGGGGATTCACCCCTCCACTTT. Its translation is CASRPRTGGDSPLHF.

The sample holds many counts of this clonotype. The CDR3 reads CSAGGGAEQYF. In DNA form, the CDR3 reads TGCAGTGCCGGGGGGGGCGCCGAGCAGTACTTC. The rearrangement uses TRBV20-1 and TRBJ2-7; 8 nucleotides line up with TRBD2. J was trimmed by 6 bases and V by 6 bases; bases with no gene match: 4. CDR3 size: 11 residues. Germline V gene sequence: CDR1 DFQATT, CDR2 SNEGSKA (reference sequence).

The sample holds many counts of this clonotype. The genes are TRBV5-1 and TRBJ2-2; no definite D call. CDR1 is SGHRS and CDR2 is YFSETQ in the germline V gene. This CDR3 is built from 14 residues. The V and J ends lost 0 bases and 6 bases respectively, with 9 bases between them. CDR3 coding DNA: TGCGCCAGCAGCTTGGATTTGCGGCCCGGGGAGCTGTTTTTT. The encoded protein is CASSLDLRPGELFF.

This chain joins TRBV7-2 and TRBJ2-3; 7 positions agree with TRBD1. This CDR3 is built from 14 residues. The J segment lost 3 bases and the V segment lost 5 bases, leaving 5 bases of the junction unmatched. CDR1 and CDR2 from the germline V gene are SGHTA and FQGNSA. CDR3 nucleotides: TGTGCCAGCAGCCGGGACAGTTCGACAGATACGCAGTATTTT. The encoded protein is CASSRDSSTDTQYF.

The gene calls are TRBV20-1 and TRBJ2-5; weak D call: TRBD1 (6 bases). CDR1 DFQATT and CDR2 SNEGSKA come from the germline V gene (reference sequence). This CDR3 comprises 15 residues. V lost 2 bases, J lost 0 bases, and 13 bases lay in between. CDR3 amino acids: CSARLRTAYQETQYF. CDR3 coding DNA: TGCAGTGCTAGACTACGGACAGCCTACCAAGAGACCCAGTACTTC.

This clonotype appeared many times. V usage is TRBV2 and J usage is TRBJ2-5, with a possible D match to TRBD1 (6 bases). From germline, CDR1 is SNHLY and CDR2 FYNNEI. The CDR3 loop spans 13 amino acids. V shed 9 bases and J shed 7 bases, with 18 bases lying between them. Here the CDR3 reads CASSTGRGGTQYF. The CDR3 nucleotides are TGTGCCAGTAGCACGGGGCGAGGGGGGACCCAGTACTTC.

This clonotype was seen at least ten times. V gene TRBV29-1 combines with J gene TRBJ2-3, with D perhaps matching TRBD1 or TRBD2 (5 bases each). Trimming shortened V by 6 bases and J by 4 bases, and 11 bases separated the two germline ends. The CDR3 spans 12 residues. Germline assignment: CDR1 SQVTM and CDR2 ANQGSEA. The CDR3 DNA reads TGCAGCGTCGAGAGGGGAGCAGATACGCAGTATTTT. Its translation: CSVERGADTQYF.

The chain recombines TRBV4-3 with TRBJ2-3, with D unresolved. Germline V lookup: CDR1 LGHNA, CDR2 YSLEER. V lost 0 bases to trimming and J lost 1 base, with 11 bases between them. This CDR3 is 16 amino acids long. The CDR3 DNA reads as TGCGCCAGCAGCCAAGAAGGACCATTGGGCACAGATACGCAGTATTTT. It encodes CASSQEGPLGTDTQYF.

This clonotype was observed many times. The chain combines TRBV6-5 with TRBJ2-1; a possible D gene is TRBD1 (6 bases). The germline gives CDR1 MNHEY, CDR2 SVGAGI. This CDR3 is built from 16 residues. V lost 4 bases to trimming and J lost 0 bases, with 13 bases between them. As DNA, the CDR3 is TGTGCCAGCAGTTCCCCAGACAGGTTCTCCTACAATGAGCAGTTCTTC. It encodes CASSSPDRFSYNEQFF.

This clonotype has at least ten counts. The CDR3 coding sequence is TGTGCCTGGAGCGAGGACAGGGATAACGGCTACACCTTC. It translates to CAWSEDRDNGYTF. J is TRBJ1-2 and V is TRBV30, with 8 positions matching TRBD1. The J segment lost 8 bases and the V segment lost 3 bases, leaving 8 bases of the junction unmatched. Germline CDR1 reads GTSNPN; CDR2 reads SVGIG (reference sequence). This CDR3 is 13 amino acids long.

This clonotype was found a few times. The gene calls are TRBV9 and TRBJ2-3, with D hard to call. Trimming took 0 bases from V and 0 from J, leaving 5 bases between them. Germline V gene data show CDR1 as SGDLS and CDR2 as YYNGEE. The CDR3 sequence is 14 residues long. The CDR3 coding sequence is TGTGCCAGCAGCGTAGAACCCAGCACAGATACGCAGTATTTT. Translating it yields CASSVEPSTDTQYF.

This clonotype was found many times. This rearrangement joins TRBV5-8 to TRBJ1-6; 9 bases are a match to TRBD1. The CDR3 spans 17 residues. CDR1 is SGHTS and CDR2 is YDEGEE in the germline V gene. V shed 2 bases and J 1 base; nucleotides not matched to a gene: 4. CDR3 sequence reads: CASSFRTGESYNSPLHF. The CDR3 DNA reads TGTGCCAGCAGCTTTAGGACAGGGGAGTCCTATAATTCACCCCTCCACTTT.

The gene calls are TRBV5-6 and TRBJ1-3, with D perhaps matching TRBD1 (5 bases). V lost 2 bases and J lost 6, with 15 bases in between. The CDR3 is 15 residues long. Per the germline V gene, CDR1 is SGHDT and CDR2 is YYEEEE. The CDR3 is CASSFFGGNKNTIYF. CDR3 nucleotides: TGTGCCAGCAGCTTTTTCGGGGGGAATAAAAACACCATATATTTT.

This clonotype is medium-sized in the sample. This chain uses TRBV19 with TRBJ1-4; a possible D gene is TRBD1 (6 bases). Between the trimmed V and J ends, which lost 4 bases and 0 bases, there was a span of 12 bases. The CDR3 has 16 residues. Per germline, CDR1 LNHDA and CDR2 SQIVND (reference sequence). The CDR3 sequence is CASSTGQITTNEKLFF. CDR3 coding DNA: TGTGCCAGTAGTACAGGACAGATAACAACTAATGAAAAACTGTTTTTT.

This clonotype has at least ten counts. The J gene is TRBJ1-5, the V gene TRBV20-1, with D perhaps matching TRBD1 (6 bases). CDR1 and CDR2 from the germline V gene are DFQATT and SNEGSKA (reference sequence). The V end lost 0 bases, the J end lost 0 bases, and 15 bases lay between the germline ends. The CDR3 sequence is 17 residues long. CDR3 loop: CSARDNGQTYSNQPQHF. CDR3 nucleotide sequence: TGCAGTGCTAGAGATAATGGACAGACCTATAGCAATCAGCCCCAGCATTTT.

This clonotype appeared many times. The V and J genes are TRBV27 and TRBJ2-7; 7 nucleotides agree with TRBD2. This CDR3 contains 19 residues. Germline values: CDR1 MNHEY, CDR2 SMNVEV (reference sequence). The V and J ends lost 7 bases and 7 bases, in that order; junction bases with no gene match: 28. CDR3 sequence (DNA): TGTGCCAGCATTTCCTTGGTGGTTGCGGGGGAACTCACCCGGGGTGAGCAGTACTTC. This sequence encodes CASISLVVAGELTRGEQYF.

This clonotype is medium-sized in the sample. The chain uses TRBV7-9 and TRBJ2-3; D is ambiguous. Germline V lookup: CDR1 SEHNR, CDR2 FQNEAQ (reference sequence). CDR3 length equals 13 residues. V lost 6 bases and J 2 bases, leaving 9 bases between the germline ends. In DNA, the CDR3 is TGTGCCAGCAGTGGAATAAACACAGATACGCAGTATTTT. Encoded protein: CASSGINTDTQYF. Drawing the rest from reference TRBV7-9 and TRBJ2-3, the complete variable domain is DTGVSQNPRHKITKRGQNVTFRCDPISEHNRLYWYRQTLGQGPEFLTYFQNEAQLEKSRLLSDRFSAERPKGSFSTLEIQRTEQGDSAMYLCASSGINTDTQYFGPGTRLTVL.